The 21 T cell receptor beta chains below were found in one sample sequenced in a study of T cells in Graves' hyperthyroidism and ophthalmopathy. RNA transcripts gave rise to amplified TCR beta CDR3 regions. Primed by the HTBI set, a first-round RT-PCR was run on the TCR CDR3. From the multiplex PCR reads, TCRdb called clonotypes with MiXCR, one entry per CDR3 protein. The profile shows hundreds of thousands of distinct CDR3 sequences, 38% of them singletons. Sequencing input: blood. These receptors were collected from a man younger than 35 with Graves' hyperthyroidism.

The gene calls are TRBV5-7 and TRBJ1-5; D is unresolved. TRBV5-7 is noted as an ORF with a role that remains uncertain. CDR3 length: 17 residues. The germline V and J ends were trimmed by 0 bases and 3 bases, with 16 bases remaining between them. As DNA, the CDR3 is TGTGCCAGCAGCTTGGAGGTGATTGGCGGCTTCAATCAGCCCCAGCATTTT. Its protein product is CASSLEVIGGFNQPQHF.

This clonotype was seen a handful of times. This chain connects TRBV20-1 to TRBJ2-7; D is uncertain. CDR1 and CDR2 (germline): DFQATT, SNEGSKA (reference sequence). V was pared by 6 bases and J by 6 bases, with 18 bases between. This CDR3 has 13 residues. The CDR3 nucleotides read TGCAGTGCCCCAAGCTGGGTGGAACGCGAGCAGTACTTC. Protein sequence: CSAPSWVEREQYF.

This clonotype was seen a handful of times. The CDR3 DNA is TGTGCCTCCTCCCGGGCAGGCTCCTACGAGCAGTACTTC. Translated: CASSRAGSYEQYF. This chain links TRBV25-1 with TRBJ2-7; D call uncertain. The CDR3 spans 13 residues. Germline V gene lookup returns CDR1 MGHDK and CDR2 SYGVNS. V was cut by 11 bases and J by 0 bases, with 14 bases left in between.

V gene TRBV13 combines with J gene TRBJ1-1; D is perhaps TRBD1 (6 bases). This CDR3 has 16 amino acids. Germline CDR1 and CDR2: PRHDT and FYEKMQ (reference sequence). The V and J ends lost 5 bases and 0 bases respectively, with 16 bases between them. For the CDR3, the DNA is TGTGCCAGCAGCCCCCTTCCACAGGGTCTGAACACTGAAGCTTTCTTT. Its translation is CASSPLPQGLNTEAFF.

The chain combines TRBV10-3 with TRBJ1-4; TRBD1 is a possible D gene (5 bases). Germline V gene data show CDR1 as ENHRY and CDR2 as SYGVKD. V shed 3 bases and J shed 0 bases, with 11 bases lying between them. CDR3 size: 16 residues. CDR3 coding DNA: TGTGCCATCAGTGATCCTCTGACAGCAACTAATGAAAAACTGTTTTTT. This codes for CAISDPLTATNEKLFF.

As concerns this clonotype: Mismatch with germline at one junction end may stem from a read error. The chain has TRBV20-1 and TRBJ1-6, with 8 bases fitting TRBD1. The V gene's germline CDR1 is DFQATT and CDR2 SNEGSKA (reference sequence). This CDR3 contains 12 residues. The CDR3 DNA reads TGCTGTGCTAGGACAGGGAATTCACCCCTCCACTTT. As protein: CCARTGNSPLHF.

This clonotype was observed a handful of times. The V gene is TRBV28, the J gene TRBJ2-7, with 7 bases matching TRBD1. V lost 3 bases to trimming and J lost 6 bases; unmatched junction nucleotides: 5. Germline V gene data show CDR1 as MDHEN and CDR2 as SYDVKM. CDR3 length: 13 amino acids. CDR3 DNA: TGTGCCAGCAGTTTCTGGGACAGTTCCGAGCAGTACTTC. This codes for CASSFWDSSEQYF.

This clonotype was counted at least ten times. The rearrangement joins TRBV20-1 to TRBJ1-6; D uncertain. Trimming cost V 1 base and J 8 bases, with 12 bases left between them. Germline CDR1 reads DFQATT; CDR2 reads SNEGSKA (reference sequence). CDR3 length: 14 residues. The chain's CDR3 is CSARVGPVYSPLHF. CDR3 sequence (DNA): TGCAGTGCTAGAGTAGGGCCAGTTTATTCACCCCTCCACTTT.

The CDR3 loop reads CASSPYRDYEQYF. The CDR3 DNA follows: TGCGCCAGCAGCCCTTACCGGGACTACGAGCAGTACTTC. The chain couples TRBV4-1 to TRBJ2-7; TRBD2 is a possible D gene (5 bases). The CDR3 spans 13 residues. Trimming cost V 4 bases and J 3 bases, with 10 bases left between them. Germline values: CDR1 MGHRA, CDR2 YSYEKL.

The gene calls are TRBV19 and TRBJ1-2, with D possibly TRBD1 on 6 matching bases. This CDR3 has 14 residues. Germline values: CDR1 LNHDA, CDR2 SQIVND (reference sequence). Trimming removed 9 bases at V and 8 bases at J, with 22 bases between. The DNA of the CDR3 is TGTGCCAGCAGCCAAGATGGATGGGGGGGCGGCTACACCTTC. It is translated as CASSQDGWGGGYTF.

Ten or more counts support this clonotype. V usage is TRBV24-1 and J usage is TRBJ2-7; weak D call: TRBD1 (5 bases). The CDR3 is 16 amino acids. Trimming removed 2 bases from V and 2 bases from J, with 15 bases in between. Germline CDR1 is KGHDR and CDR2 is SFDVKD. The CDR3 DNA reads TGTGCCACCAGTGATTCCGCGACAGTTTATACCTACGAGCAGTACTTC. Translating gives CATSDSATVYTYEQYF.

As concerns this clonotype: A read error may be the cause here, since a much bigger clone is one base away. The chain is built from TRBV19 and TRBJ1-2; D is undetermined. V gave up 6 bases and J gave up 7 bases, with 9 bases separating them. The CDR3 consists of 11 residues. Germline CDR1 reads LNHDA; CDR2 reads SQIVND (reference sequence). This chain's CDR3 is CASRGALGYTF. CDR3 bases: TGTGCCAGTAGAGGCGCACTTGGCTACACCTTC.

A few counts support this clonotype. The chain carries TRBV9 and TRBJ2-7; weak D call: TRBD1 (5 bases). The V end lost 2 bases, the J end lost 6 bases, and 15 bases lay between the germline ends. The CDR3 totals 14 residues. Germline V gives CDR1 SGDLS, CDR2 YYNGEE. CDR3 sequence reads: CASSVSTQGGEQYF. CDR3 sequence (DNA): TGTGCCAGCAGCGTTTCGACCCAGGGCGGCGAGCAGTACTTC.

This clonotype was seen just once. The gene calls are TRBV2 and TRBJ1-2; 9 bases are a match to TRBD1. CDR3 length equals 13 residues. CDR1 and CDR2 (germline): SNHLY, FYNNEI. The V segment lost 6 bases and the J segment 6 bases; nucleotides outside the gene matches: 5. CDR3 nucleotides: TGTGCCAGCAGGGCCGGGACAGGGAATGGCTACACCTTC. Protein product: CASRAGTGNGYTF.

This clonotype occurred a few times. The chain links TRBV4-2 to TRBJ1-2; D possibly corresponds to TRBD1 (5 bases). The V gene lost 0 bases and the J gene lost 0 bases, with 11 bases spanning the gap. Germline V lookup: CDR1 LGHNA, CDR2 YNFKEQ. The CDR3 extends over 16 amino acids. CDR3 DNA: TGTGCCAGCAGCCAAGATCGGGACGGTTCTAACTATGGCTACACCTTC. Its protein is CASSQDRDGSNYGYTF.

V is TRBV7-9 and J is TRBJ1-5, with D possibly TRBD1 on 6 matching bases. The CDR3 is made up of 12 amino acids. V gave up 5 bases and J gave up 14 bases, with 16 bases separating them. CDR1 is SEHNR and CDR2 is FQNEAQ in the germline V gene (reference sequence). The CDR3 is CASSPSGGLEHF. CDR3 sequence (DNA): TGTGCCAGCAGCCCCTCCGGGGGGCTCGAGCATTTT.

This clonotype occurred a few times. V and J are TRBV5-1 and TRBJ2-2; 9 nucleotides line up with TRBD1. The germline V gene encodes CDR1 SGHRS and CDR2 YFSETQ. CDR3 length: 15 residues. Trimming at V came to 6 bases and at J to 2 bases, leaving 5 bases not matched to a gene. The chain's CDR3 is CASNRDRVNTGELFF. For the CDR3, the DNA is TGCGCCAGCAACCGGGACAGGGTTAACACCGGGGAGCTGTTTTTT.

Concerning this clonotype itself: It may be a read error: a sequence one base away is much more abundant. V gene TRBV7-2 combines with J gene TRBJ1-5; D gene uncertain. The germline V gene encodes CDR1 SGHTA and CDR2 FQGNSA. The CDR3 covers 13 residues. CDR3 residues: CASGLYPEQPQHF. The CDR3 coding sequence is TGTGCCAGCGGCTTATATCCGGAACAGCCCCAGCATTTT.

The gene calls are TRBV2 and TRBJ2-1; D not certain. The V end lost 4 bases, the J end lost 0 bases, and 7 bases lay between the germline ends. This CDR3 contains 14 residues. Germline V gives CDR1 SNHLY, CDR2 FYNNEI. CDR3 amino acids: CASSGLSSYNEQFF. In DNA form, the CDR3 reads TGTGCCAGCAGTGGACTGAGCTCCTACAATGAGCAGTTCTTC.

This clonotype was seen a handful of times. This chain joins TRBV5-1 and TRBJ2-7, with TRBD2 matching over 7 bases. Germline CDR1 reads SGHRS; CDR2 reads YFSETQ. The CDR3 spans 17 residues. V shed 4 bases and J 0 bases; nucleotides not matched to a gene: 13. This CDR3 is CASSHLRASGISYEQYF. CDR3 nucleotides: TGCGCCAGCAGCCATCTCAGAGCTAGCGGTATCTCCTACGAGCAGTACTTC.

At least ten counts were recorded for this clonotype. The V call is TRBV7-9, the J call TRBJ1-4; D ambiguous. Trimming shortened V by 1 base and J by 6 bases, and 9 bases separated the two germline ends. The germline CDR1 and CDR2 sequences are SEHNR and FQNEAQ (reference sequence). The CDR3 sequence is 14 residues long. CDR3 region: CASSLGLTDEKLFF. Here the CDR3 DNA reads TGTGCCAGCAGCTTAGGATTGACGGATGAAAAACTGTTTTTT.